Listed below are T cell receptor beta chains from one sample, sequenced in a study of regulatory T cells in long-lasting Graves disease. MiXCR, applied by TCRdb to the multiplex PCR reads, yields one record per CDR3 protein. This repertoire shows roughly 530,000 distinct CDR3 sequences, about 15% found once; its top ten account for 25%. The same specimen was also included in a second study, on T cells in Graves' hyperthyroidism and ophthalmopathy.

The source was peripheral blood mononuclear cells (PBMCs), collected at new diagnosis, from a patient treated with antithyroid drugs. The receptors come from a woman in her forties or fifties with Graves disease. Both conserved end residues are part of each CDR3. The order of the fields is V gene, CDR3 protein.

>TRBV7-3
CASSPEGLGTDTQYF
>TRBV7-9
CASSPTGGAKNIQYF
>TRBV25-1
CASSVVGNYGYTF
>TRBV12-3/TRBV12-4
CASSYPGQPLNTQYF
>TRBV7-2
CASSPGSGSTDTQYF
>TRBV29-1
CSVEGQGFTEAFF
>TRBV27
CASSLAGTAYYEQYF
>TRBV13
CASSSYIRGLGSPLHF
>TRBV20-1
CSAGGLGGNQPQHF
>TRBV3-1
CASSQSRKVNYGYTF
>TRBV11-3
CASSLGASGAGADTQYF
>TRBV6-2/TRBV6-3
CASSYSVGAGNQPQHF
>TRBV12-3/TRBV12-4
CASSSPGQNSPLHF
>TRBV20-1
CSAGSRGGGRTDTQYF
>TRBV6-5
CASSYSRGTDTQYF
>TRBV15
CATSSGGSGGPTDGYTF
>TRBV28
CASSFEGRRLSGNTIYF
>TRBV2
CASRGDSYEQYF
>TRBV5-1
CASSPTRLQGARNGYTF
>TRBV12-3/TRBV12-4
CASSLAGRTNVLTF
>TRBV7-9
CASSFGQGEQFF
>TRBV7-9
CASSANKGEQYF
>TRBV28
CASTPGGLRGSGNTIYF
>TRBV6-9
CASSYGMGVPTYEQYF